Below are 5 T cell receptor beta chains sequenced from a single sample in a study of PD-L1 blockade in urothelial cancer. Repertoires were generated with immunoSEQ multiplex PCR, while TCRdb's copy carries only in-frame clones and drops some. The sample has 84,000 or so clones; over 75% are singletons. Time point indicated: pretreatment peripheral blood. Sequencing was performed on PBMCs, taken around atezolizumab (anti-PD-L1) treatment. Receptors originate from a man aged 60 to 75 with urothelial cancer.

This clone was recorded only once. The chain is built from TRBV28 and TRBJ2-7, with D tentatively TRBD1 (6 bases). Trimming stripped 5 bases from V and 2 bases from J, with 13 bases between. This CDR3 is built from 14 residues. Germline assignment: CDR1 MDHEN and CDR2 SYDVKM. In DNA form, the CDR3 reads TGTGCCAGCAGTGAATGGCAGGGGCCCTACGAGCAGTACTTC. Translating gives CASSEWQGPYEQYF.

The chain carries TRBV11-3 and TRBJ2-5; D possibly corresponds to TRBD2 (5 bases). The CDR3 covers 13 residues. V was shortened by 5 bases and J by 2 bases, with 9 bases between the two germline ends. Germline values: CDR1 SGHNT, CDR2 YENEEA. The CDR3 is CASSNRGQETQYF. CDR3 DNA: TGTGCCAGCAGCAACCGGGGTCAAGAGACCCAGTACTTC. Complete variable domain (other parts from reference TRBV11-3 and TRBJ2-5): EAGVVQSPRYKIIEKKQPVAFWCNPISGHNTLYWYLQNLGQGPELLIRYENEEAVDDSQLPKDRFSAERLKGVDSTLKIQPAELGDSAVYLCASSNRGQETQYFGPGTRLLVL.

The chain combines TRBV6-5 with TRBJ1-4; 8 positions agree with TRBD1. From germline, CDR1 is MNHEY and CDR2 SVGAGI. The CDR3 spans 14 residues. Unmatched junction bases numbered 7, after V lost 8 bases and J lost 5 bases. The CDR3 coding sequence is TGTGCCAGCCGCCGGACAGGGAAAAATGAAAAACTGTTTTTT. Translating it yields CASRRTGKNEKLFF.

The chain combines TRBV10-1 with TRBJ2-3, with 7 bases that match TRBD2. The CDR3 extends over 16 amino acids. The V segment lost 3 bases and the J segment 2 bases; nucleotides outside the gene matches: 8. CDR1 and CDR2 from the germline V gene are WNHNN and SYGVQD (reference sequence). The CDR3 bases are TGCGCCAGCAGTGATGGTCAGCGGGACTTCACAGATACGCAGTATTTT. Translation: CASSDGQRDFTDTQYF.

This sequence joins TRBV27 and TRBJ1-5, with 11 bases lining up with TRBD1. Germline-derived CDR1 and CDR2 are MNHEY and SMNVEV (reference sequence). There are 14 residues in the CDR3. With 6 bases clipped from V and 6 bases from J, the junction kept 4 bases outside the gene matches. CDR3 protein: CASSGQGAVQPQHF. The CDR3, as DNA: TGTGCCAGCAGCGGACAGGGGGCGGTTCAGCCCCAGCATTTT.